These 3 T cell receptor beta chains came from one sample sequenced in a study of cytomegalovirus exposure and HLA in healthy donors. PCR amplification relied on 60 Vbeta primers (plus 13 Jbeta primers). Clones were sequenced by immunoSEQ multiplex PCR, and TCRdb holds only the in-frame ones, with some missing. The table includes 100,000 or so clones, about 79% detected once. Sequenced: PBMCs. Every receptor here comes from a young woman in good health and CMV-seronegative.

This clone showed up just once. This rearrangement joins TRBV25-1 to TRBJ2-5; D is possibly TRBD1 (6 bases). CDR1 and CDR2 (germline): MGHDK, SYGVNS. Trimming pared 7 bases from V and 1 base from J, leaving 13 bases between. This CDR3 has 14 amino acids. The CDR3 DNA reads TGTGCCAGCACTCCAATAGGGGGCCAAGAGACCCAGTACTTC. As protein: CASTPIGGQETQYF.

DNA for the CDR3: TGTGCCAGCAGCCTCCGGGACTCCTCGGGTGAGCAGTACTTC. Translating it yields CASSLRDSSGEQYF. The chain has TRBV4-2 and TRBJ2-7; D may be TRBD2 (6 bases). The V and J ends lost 4 bases and 7 bases respectively, with 17 bases between them. This CDR3 has 14 residues. Germline CDR1 LGHNA, CDR2 YNFKEQ.

In DNA, the CDR3 is TGTGCCAGCAGCCCTCCCTCCTACGAGCAGTACTTC. Residues: CASSPPSYEQYF. This sequence joins TRBV27 and TRBJ2-7; no clear D. This CDR3 comprises 12 residues. Trimming removed 6 bases at V and 0 bases at J, with 6 bases between. Germline lookup yields CDR1 MNHEY and CDR2 SMNVEV (reference sequence).